A selection of T cell receptor beta chains follows, all from one sample in a study of OX40 agonist ivuxolimab in advanced cancers. The protocol was immunoSEQ multiplex PCR, while the TCRdb copy is restricted to in-frame clones and leaves out a portion. The table records approximately 90,000 clones, 91% of them present only once. Sequenced here: CD4+ or CD8+ T cells sorted from blood, sampled in a trial of the OX40 agonist ivuxolimab. These receptor sequences come from an adult with an advanced solid tumor such as melanoma, head and neck, liver or kidney cancer. CDR3s include the opening cysteine and the closing phenylalanine or tryptophan. The D gene is left open where the match is weak. Size is stated for part of the rows, as once, few or many counts, or as a class when the clone is expanded.

NA,TRBV4-1,NA,TRBJ1-1,TGCGCCAGCAGCCAAGCCGCGGGGGGAAGAACTGAAGCTTTCTTT,CASSQAAGGRTEAFF
TRBD1,TRBV14,NA,TRBJ2-1,TGTGCCAGCAGCCAGGATCGGGACAGCGACAATGAGCAGTTCTTC,CASSQDRDSDNEQFF
NA,TRBV14,NA,TRBJ2-7,TGTGTCAGCAGCAGTATGGGGGGAGTAGCTGGCGAGCAGTACTTC,CVSSSMGGVAGEQYF
NA,TRBV7-9,NA,TRBJ2-3,TGTGCCACCGCGAGTTCCGGGGATACGCAGTATTTT,CATASSGDTQYF
TRBD1,TRBV7-2,NA,TRBJ2-2,TGTGCCAGCAGCTTACAGGGGGCGAAGTCCGGGGAGCTGTTTTTT,CASSLQGAKSGELFF
NA,TRBV19,once,TRBJ2-1,TGTGCCAGTAGCTTACTCGATGAGCAGTTCTTC,CASSLLDEQFF
NA,TRBV4-2,NA,TRBJ1-3,TGTGCCAGCAGCCAAGCTGAGCTCTCTGGAAACACCATATATTTT,CASSQAELSGNTIYF
TRBD2,TRBV5-1,few,TRBJ2-3,TGCGCCAGCAGCTTGGGGGCTAGCGGGAGTTCAGATACGCAGTATTTT,CASSLGASGSSDTQYF
NA,TRBV20-1,NA,TRBJ2-5,TGCAGTGCCCTGCGGGAGACCCAGTACTTC,CSALRETQYF
NA,TRBV5-1,NA,TRBJ1-4,TGCGCCAGCAGCTCAGGACCTGACAGACTTAATGAAAAACTGTTTTTT,CASSSGPDRLNEKLFF
NA,TRBV5-1,NA,TRBJ2-3,TGCGCCAGCAGCTTGTGGCAACCAGATACGCAGTATTTT,CASSLWQPDTQYF
NA,TRBV6-5,NA,TRBJ1-2,TGTGCCAGCAGTTCTATGGGCCTCTTAGTGTCATATGGCTACACCTTC,CASSSMGLLVSYGYTF
NA,TRBV5-6,NA,TRBJ2-5,TGTGCCAGCAGCTCCAGGGGGGTGGAGACCCAGTACTTC,CASSSRGVETQYF
NA,TRBV5-5,once,TRBJ2-7,TGTGCCAGCAGCTTCCTCAGGACTGCCCCGGGCGAGCAGTACTTC,CASSFLRTAPGEQYF
NA,TRBV28,NA,TRBJ2-5,TGTGCCAGCAGGACACTAGGCCTGGGGGAGTACTTC,CASRTLGLGEYF
NA,TRBV28,NA,TRBJ1-4,TGTGCCAGCAGTTTGCTCGTTAATGAAAAACTGTTTTTT,CASSLLVNEKLFF